The 5 T cell receptor beta chains in this list originate from one sample, sequenced in a study of shared clonotypes between healthy human individuals. Sequencing was performed with immunoSEQ multiplex PCR; in TCRdb, only in-frame clones are kept and a portion is missing. The sample records approximately 2.5 million clones, 93% being singletons. The specimen was naive CD4+ T cells from PBMCs. The subset here: CD45RA+ positively selected. These receptors were taken from a man between 18 and 35 years old in good health. Some clones in this sample may be carry-over from other donors' samples.

The chain carries TRBV7-8 and TRBJ1-4; tentatively, D is TRBD1 (5 bases). Germline CDR1 and CDR2: SGHVS and FQNEAQ. CDR3 length: 16 residues. Trimming took 5 bases from V and 7 from J, leaving 20 bases between them. CDR3 bases: TGTGCCAGCAGCCCACGGCGGGGCGGTAGGCCTGAAAAACTGTTTTTT. Its protein is CASSPRRGGRPEKLFF.

This clone showed up just once. V gene TRBV9 combines with J gene TRBJ1-4; D is unresolved. The V end was cut by 0 bases, the J end by 6 bases, with 12 bases between. The germline gives CDR1 SGDLS, CDR2 YYNGEE. CDR3 length: 15 amino acids. CDR3: CASSVGGSAYEKLFF. The CDR3 DNA is TGTGCCAGCAGCGTAGGAGGCAGCGCGTATGAAAAACTGTTTTTT.

Points on this clone: The junction departs from the called germline gene at one end, perhaps through a read error. The chain uses TRBV6-1 and TRBJ2-7; tentative D call: TRBD1 (6 bases). The germline gives CDR1 MNHNS, CDR2 SASEGT. The length of the CDR3 is 14 residues. The CDR3: CASSADSRSSEQYF. Here the CDR3 DNA reads TGTGCCAGCAGTGCGGACAGTAGGTCCTCCGAGCAGTACTTC.

The CDR3 region is CASSPLPRLAGEAAKNIQYF. CDR3 DNA sequence: TGCGCCAGCAGCCCACTGCCGAGACTAGCGGGAGAGGCGGCCAAAAACATTCAGTACTTC. The chain combines TRBV5-1 with TRBJ2-4; 12 bases align to TRBD2. The CDR3 extends over 20 amino acids. Trimming at V came to 4 bases and at J to 1 base, leaving 15 bases not matched to a gene. CDR1 is SGHRS, CDR2 YFSETQ, per germline.

CDR3 bases: TGCGCCAGCAGCCAAGAGTGGGCGGGAGCCAGGCAGTTCTTC. Its protein is CASSQEWAGARQFF. The chain combines TRBV4-3 with TRBJ2-1, with 7 bases that match TRBD2. This CDR3 has 14 residues. Germline-derived CDR1 and CDR2 are LGHNA and YSLEER. The V segment lost 0 bases and the J segment 12 bases; nucleotides outside the gene matches: 8.